The sequence of this TCR beta chain was determined in a study of T cell changes during pregnancy in multiple sclerosis. TCRdb's table, derived via immunoSEQ multiplex PCR, lists solely in-frame clones and lacks some. The sample consists of over 10,000 clones, more than 70% of them appearing once. The material sequenced was CD8+ T cells from peripheral blood mononuclear cells, taken in the second trimester of pregnancy. The receptor was isolated from a female donor in good health, enrolled as a control in a pregnancy study.

The CDR3 region is CASSYSGLGDSNEQFF. The CDR3 nucleotides are TGTGCCAGCAGTTACTCCGGACTAGGGGACTCCAATGAGCAGTTCTTC. This chain links TRBV6-5 with TRBJ2-1; 7 nucleotides align to TRBD2. Per germline, CDR1 MNHEY and CDR2 SVGAGI. This CDR3 contains 16 residues. V gave up 0 bases and J gave up 6 bases; unmatched junction bases: 8.